Listed here are 3 T cell receptor beta chains from one sample, sequenced in a study of blood T cell repertoires in COVID-19. Measured with immunoSEQ multiplex PCR; TCRdb has only the in-frame clones, and not every one. This sample has roughly 76,000 clones, with around 75% found just once. The sample consisted of peripheral blood. Receptor source: a man in his 70s with acute or convalescent COVID-19.

This clone appeared a few times. This chain connects TRBV7-2 to TRBJ1-4; 8 bases line up with TRBD1. This CDR3 is 15 amino acids long. The V gene end was trimmed by 4 bases and the J gene end by 5 bases; junction bases not matched to a gene: 6. The germline V gene encodes CDR1 SGHTA and CDR2 FQGNSA. CDR3 DNA sequence: TGTGCCAGCAGCTCCTTCGACAGGGGAAATGAAAAACTGTTTTTT. It is translated as CASSSFDRGNEKLFF. Full variable domain (missing parts from reference TRBV7-2 and TRBJ1-4): GAGVSQSPSNKVTEKGKDVELRCDPISGHTALYWYRQSLGQGLEFLIYFQGNSAPDKSGLPSDRFSAERTGGSVSTLTIQRTQQEDSAVYLCASSSFDRGNEKLFFGSGTQLSVL.

The chain couples TRBV29-1 to TRBJ2-7; D is possibly TRBD2 (6 bases). The V gene lost 0 bases and the J gene lost 7 bases, with 22 bases spanning the gap. The CDR3 totals 16 residues. Germline CDR1 and CDR2: SQVTM and ANQGSEA. The CDR3 loop reads CSVEDISPRGRGEQYF. DNA of the CDR3: TGCAGCGTTGAAGATATTTCCCCGCGGGGACGTGGGGAGCAGTACTTC.

The J gene is TRBJ2-2, the V gene TRBV24-1, with 9 positions matching TRBD2. V shed 5 bases and J 1 base; nucleotides not matched to a gene: 1. CDR3 length equals 15 residues. Germline assignment: CDR1 KGHDR and CDR2 SFDVKD. CDR3 sequence reads: CATSATSGNTGELFF. The CDR3 coding sequence is TGTGCCACCAGTGCGACTAGCGGGAACACCGGGGAGCTGTTTTTT.